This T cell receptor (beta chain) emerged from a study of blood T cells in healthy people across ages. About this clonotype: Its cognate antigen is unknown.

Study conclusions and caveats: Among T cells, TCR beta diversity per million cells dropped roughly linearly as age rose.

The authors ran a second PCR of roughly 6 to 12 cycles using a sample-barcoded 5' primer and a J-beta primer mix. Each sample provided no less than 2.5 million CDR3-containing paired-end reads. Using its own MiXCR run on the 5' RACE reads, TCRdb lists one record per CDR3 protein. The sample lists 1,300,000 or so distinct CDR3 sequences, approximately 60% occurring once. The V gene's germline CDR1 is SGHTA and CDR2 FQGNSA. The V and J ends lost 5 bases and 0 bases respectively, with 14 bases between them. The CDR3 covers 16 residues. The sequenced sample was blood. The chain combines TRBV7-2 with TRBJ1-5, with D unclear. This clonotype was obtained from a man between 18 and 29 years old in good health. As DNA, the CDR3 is TGTGCCAGCAGCGTTGGAGCCGACATTAGCAATCAGCCCCAGCATTTT. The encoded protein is CASSVGADISNQPQHF.